This TCR beta chain stems from a study of blood T cell repertoires in COVID-19. Across the study: The origin of the acute and convalescent COVID-19 samples was the United States, Italy and Spain. From T cells, B-cell-depleted T cells, or PBMCs came the material, which was cDNA or gDNA.

Original processing methods: Scientists estimated how many nucleated cells there were by amplifying reference gene primers. Some clones are missing from TCRdb's copy, which holds only in-frame ones; the method was immunoSEQ multiplex PCR. The D gene and trimming were derived from the DNA, and the V and J assignments and clone size from that table. The sample has roughly 160,000 clones, approximately 84% seen once. V was pared by 2 bases and J by 5 bases, with 9 bases of the junction left unmatched. The germline V gene encodes CDR1 ENHRY and CDR2 SYGVKD. The CDR3 sequence is 18 residues long. The source of this sequence is a man aged 40-50 years with acute or convalescent COVID-19. The gene calls are TRBV10-3 and TRBJ2-2; 12 bases match TRBD1. Sample: peripheral blood. CDR3 amino acids: CAISEGKGQGARTGELFF. The DNA for the CDR3 is TGTGCCATCAGTGAGGGAAAGGGACAGGGGGCGAGAACCGGGGAGCTGTTTTTT.